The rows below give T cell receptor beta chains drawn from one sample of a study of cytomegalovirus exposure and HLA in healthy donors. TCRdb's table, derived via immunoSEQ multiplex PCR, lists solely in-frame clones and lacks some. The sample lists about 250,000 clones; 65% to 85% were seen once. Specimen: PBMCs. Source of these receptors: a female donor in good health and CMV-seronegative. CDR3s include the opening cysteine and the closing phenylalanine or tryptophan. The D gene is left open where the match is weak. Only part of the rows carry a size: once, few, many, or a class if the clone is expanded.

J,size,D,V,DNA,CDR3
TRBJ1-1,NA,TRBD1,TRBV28,TGTGCCAGCAGTGGGCCAGGGGGCAGGGGCACTGAAGCTTTCTTT,CASSGPGGRGTEAFF
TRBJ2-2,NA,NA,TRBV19,TGTGCCAGTAGAGAGGCAGGGACGAACACCGGGGAGCTGTTTTTT,CASREAGTNTGELFF
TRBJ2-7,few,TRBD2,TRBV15,TGTGCCACCAGAATAGCGGGGGGCTACGAGCAGTACTTC,CATRIAGGYEQYF
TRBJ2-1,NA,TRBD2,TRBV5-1,TGCGCCAGCACCTACACCGGACTAGCGGGCATCTACAATGAGCAGTTCTTC,CASTYTGLAGIYNEQFF
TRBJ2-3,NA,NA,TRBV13,TGTGCCAGCAGCTTAAGGACTTCCACAGATACGCAGTATTTT,CASSLRTSTDTQYF
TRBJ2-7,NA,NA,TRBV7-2,TGTGCCAGCAGGTTGGGGGGGGCATCCTACGAGCAGTACTTC,CASRLGGASYEQYF
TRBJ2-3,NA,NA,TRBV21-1,TGTGCCAGCAACCTGACAGGGGGCCGAGGCACAGATACGCAGTATTTT,CASNLTGGRGTDTQYF
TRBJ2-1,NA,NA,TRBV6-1,TGTGCCAGCAGTGCTGTAGCAGACTCCTACAATGAGCAGTTCTTC,CASSAVADSYNEQFF
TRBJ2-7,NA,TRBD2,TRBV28,TGTGCCAGCAGTTCCGATCGGGGGGGCCGCTACGAGCAGTACTTC,CASSSDRGGRYEQYF
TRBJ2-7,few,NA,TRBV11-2,TGTGCCAGCAGCTTAGTGCGCGGGGCTTCCTACGAGCAGTACTTC,CASSLVRGASYEQYF
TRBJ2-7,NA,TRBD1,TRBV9,TGTGCCAGCAGCGTCCGACAGGGGGCCGGAACCTACGAGCAGTACTTC,CASSVRQGAGTYEQYF